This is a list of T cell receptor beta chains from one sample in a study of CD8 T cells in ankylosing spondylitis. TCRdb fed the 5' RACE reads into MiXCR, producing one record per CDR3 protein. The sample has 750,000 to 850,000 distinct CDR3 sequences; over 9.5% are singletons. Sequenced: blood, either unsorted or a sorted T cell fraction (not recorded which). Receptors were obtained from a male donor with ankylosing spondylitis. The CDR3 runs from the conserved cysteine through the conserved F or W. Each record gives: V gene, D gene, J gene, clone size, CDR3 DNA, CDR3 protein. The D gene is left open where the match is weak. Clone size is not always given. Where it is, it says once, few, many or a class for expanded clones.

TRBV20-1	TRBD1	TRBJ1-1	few	TGCAGTGCTAGGGTGGGGACAGCGAACACTGAAGCTTTCTTT	CSARVGTANTEAFF
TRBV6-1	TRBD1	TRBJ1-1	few	TGTGCCAGCACCAGACAGGGGGCTAACACTGAAGCTTTCTTT	CASTRQGANTEAFF
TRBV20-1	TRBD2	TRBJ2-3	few	TGCAGTGCCTGGACTAGTAGCACAGATACGCAGTATTTT	CSAWTSSTDTQYF
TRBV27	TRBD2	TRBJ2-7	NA	TGTGCCAGCAGTTTTGGGACTAGCTCGTCCTACGAGCAGTACTTC	CASSFGTSSSYEQYF
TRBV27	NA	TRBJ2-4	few	TGTGCCAGCAGTCCCCGCGACAGAGGTTTCGTTCAGTACTTC	CASSPRDRGFVQYF
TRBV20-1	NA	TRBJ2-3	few	TGCAGTGCTAGAGTCCCGCGACCTTCAGATACGCAGTATTTT	CSARVPRPSDTQYF
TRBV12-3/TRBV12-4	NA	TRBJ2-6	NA	TGTGCCAGCAGTTTCGATTACCCGCAAAAGTTTAACGGGGCGAGGGCCAACGTCCTGACTTTC	CASSFDYPQKFNGARANVLTF
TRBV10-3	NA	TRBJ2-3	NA	TGTGCCATCAGTGACTTCACTGGGGCAGATACGCAGTATTTT	CAISDFTGADTQYF
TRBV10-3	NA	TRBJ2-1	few	TGTGCCATCAATTTTTCCGGGAATGAGCAGTTCTTC	CAINFSGNEQFF
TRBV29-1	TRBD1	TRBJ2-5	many	TGCAGCGGCAATACAGGGGAGGAGACCCAGTACTTC	CSGNTGEETQYF
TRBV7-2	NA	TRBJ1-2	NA	TGTGCCAGCAGGCCCGATCCTCTCAAAGGCTACACCTTC	CASRPDPLKGYTF